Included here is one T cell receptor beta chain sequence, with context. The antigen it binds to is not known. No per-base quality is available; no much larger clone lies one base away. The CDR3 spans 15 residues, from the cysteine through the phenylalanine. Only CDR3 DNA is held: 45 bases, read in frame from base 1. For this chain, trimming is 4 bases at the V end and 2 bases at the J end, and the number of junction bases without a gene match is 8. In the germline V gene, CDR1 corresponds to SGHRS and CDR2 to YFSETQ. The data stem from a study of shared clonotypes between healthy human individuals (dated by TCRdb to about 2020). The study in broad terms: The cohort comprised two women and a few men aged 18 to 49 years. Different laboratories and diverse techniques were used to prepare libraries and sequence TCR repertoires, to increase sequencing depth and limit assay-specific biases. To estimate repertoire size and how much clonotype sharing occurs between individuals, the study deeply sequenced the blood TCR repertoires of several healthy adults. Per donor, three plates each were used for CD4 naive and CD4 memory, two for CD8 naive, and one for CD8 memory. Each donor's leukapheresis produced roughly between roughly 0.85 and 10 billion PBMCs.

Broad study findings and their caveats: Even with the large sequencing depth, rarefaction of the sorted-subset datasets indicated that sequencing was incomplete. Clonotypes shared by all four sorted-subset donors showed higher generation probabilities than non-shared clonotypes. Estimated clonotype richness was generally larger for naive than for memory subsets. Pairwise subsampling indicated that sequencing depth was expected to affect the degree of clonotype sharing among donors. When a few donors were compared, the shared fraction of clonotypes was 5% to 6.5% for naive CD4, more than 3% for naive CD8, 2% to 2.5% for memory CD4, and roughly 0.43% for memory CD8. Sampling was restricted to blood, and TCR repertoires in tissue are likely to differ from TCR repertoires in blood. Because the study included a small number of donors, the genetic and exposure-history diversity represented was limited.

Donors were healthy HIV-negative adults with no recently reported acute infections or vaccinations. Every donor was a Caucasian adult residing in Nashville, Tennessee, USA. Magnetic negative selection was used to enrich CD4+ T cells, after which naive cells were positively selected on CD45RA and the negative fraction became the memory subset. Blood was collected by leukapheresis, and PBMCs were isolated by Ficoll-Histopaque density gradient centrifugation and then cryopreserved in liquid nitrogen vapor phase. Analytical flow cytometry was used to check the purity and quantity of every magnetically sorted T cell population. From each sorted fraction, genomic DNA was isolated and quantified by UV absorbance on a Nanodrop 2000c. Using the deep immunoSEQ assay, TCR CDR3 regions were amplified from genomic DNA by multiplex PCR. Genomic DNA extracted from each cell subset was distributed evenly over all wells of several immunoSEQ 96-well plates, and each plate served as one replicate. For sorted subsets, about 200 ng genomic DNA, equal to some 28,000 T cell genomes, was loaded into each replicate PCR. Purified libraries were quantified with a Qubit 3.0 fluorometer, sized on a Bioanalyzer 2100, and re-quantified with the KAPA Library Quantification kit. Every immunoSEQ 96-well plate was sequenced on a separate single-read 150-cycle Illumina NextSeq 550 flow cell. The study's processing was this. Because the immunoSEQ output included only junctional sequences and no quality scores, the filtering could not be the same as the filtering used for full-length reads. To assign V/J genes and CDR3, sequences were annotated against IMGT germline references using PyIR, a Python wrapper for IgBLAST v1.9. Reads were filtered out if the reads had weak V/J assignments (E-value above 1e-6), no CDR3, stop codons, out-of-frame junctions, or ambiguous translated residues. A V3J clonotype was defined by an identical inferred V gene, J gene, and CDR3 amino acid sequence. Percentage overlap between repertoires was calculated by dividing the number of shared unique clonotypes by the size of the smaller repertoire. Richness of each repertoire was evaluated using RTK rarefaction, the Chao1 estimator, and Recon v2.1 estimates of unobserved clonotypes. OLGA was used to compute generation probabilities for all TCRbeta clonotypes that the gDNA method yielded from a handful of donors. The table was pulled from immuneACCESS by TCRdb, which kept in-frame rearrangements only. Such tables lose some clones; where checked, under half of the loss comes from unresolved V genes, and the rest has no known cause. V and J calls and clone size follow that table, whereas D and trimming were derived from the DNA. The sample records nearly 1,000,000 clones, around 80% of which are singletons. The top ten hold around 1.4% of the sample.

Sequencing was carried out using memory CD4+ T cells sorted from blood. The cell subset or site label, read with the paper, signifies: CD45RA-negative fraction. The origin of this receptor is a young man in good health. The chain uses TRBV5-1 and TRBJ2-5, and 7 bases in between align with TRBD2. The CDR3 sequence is CASSIAMGGQETQYF. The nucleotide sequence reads TGCGCCAGCAGCATCGCAATGGGGGGGCAAGAGACCCAGTACTTC.